This is a list of T cell receptor beta chains from one sample in a study of chemoradiotherapy in HPV16-positive cancers. Clones were sequenced by immunoSEQ multiplex PCR, and TCRdb holds only the in-frame ones, with some missing. The repertoire includes under 14,000 clones, roughly 70% of them detected once, and 36% sits in the top ten. The biological material was taken from a patient who underwent chemoradiotherapy. Receptors originate from a human donor with HPV-associated anogenital cancer. Each CDR3 is given with its conserved first and last residue. The order of the fields is CDR3 protein, CDR3 DNA, V gene, clone size, J gene, D gene. The D gene is left open where the match is weak. Some rows mark clone size as missing; the rest say once, few, many or name a class of expanded clone.

CASSTRQDPNTEAFF	TGTGCCAGCAGCACCAGACAAGACCCGAACACTGAAGCTTTCTTT	TRBV9	-	TRBJ1-1	-
CASSFQLGQGVNEQYF	TGTGCCAGCAGCTTTCAGCTGGGACAGGGAGTGAACGAGCAGTACTTC	TRBV7-8	once	TRBJ2-7	TRBD1
CASSLKGGWTEAFF	TGCGCCAGCAGCTTGAAGGGAGGTTGGACTGAAGCTTTCTTT	TRBV5-1	few	TRBJ1-1	-
CASSPRVAGGPNEQFF	TGCGCCAGCAGCCCGAGGGTAGCGGGGGGGCCCAATGAGCAGTTCTTC	TRBV4-3	-	TRBJ2-1	TRBD2
CASRTGRFNEKLFF	TGTGCCAGCCGTACAGGGCGGTTTAATGAAAAACTGTTTTTT	TRBV28	-	TRBJ1-4	-
CASGSKSGLYYNEQFF	TGTGCCAGCGGATCAAAAAGCGGGCTTTACTACAATGAGCAGTTCTTC	TRBV5-4	-	TRBJ2-1	-
CASSPAEETQYF	TGTGCCAGCAGCCCGGCAGAAGAGACCCAGTACTTC	TRBV7-2	-	TRBJ2-5	-
CASSLQGTMNTEAFF	TGTGCCAGCAGCTTACAGGGTACGATGAACACTGAAGCTTTCTTT	TRBV7-2	-	TRBJ1-1	-
CASSPNRGQGAGTGELFF	TGTGCCAGCTCACCAAACCGGGGACAGGGGGCCGGCACCGGGGAGCTGTTTTTT	TRBV18	-	TRBJ2-2	TRBD1
CASTPYSTGSGNQPQHF	TGTGCCAGTACCCCTTACTCGACAGGGAGCGGCAATCAGCCCCAGCATTTT	TRBV19	-	TRBJ1-5	TRBD1
CSVRGQFDEQFF	TGCAGCGTTCGGGGACAGTTCGATGAGCAGTTCTTC	TRBV29-1	-	TRBJ2-1	TRBD1
CASSQPTGYRNQPQHF	TGCGCCAGCAGCCAACCAACAGGGTATCGCAATCAGCCCCAGCATTTT	TRBV4-1	-	TRBJ1-5	-
CASSSGLAGVGEQFF	TGTGCCAGCAGCTCCGGACTAGCGGGGGTCGGTGAGCAGTTCTTC	TRBV7-2	-	TRBJ2-1	TRBD2
CAWSVRAGDGKLFF	TGTGCCTGGAGTGTTAGGGCCGGGGACGGAAAACTGTTTTTT	TRBV30	-	TRBJ1-4	-
CASSFLWESGNTIYF	TGTGCCAGCAGCTTCTTATGGGAATCTGGAAACACCATATATTTT	TRBV11-2	-	TRBJ1-3	-
CASSLGRGYEKLFF	TGTGCCAGCAGCTTGGGCAGGGGATATGAAAAACTGTTTTTT	TRBV5-6	few	TRBJ1-4	-
CATIGNTEAFF	TGTGCCACCATCGGGAACACTGAAGCTTTCTTT	TRBV28	-	TRBJ1-1	-
CASSLDGGNTEAFF	TGTGCCAGCAGCTTAGATGGTGGCAACACTGAAGCTTTCTTT	TRBV7-8	-	TRBJ1-1	-
CASSPLPRTSGGAGTDTQYF	TGTGCCAGCTCACCTCTTCCACGGACTAGCGGGGGGGCGGGCACAGATACGCAGTATTTT	TRBV18	once	TRBJ2-3	TRBD2
CSVQQGAGNEQYF	TGCAGCGTTCAACAAGGGGCAGGGAACGAGCAGTACTTC	TRBV29-1	-	TRBJ2-7	-
CASSQEPGSRAYGYTF	TGCGCCAGCAGCCAAGAGCCGGGGTCGCGAGCCTATGGCTACACCTTC	TRBV4-1	-	TRBJ1-2	-
CASSEGLMGGSQYF	TGTGCCAGCAGTGAGGGGCTAATGGGAGGGTCCCAGTACTTC	TRBV2	-	TRBJ2-5	TRBD2
CASSLVGRTDTQYF	TGCGCCAGCAGCCTCGTCGGGAGGACAGATACGCAGTATTTT	TRBV5-1	-	TRBJ2-3	TRBD2
CASRGTHNQPQHF	TGTGCCAGCAGGGGGACCCACAATCAGCCCCAGCATTTT	TRBV28	-	TRBJ1-5	-
CASSISADTQYF	TGCGCCAGCAGCATAAGTGCAGATACGCAGTATTTT	TRBV5-1	-	TRBJ2-3	-
CASSVGGSGTGELFF	TGTGCCAGCAGCGTAGGGGGGAGTGGGACCGGGGAGCTGTTTTTT	TRBV9	-	TRBJ2-2	-
CASSYRQNTGELFF	TGTGCCAGCAGTTACCGGCAAAACACCGGGGAGCTGTTTTTT	TRBV6-5	-	TRBJ2-2	-
CASSRGVGGYNEQFF	TGCGCCAGCAGCCGGGGAGTGGGGGGCTACAATGAGCAGTTCTTC	TRBV4-1	once	TRBJ2-1	-
CASSRPGLEKLFF	TGTGCCAGCAGTCGACCGGGACTGGAGAAACTGTTTTTT	TRBV6-1	-	TRBJ1-4	-
CASSSRGAGELFF	TGTGCCAGCAGCTCCCGGGGCGCCGGGGAGCTGTTTTTT	TRBV7-2	-	TRBJ2-2	-
CAWSVLLPLAKNIQYF	TGTGCCTGGAGTGTACTTCTCCCCCTAGCCAAAAACATTCAGTACTTC	TRBV30	once	TRBJ2-4	-
CASSYRRSNQLTQYF	TGTGCCAGCAGTTACAGGCGGAGTAACCAACTTACGCAGTATTTT	TRBV6-5	-	TRBJ2-3	-
CASRRDHGYTF	TGTGCCAGTAGAAGGGATCACGGCTACACCTTC	TRBV19	-	TRBJ1-2	-
CASSELKGGSPLHF	TGTGCCAGCAGTGAACTCAAAGGCGGTTCACCCCTCCACTTT	TRBV2	-	TRBJ1-6	-
CASSEIRGSLNF	TGTGCCAGCAGTGAGATCAGGGGGTCCCTGAACTTC	TRBV25-1	-	TRBJ2-5	TRBD1
CSATIQGFAFF	TGCAGTGCTACTATACAGGGGTTCGCCTTCTTT	TRBV20-1	once	TRBJ1-1	TRBD1
CASSPGLAGAEQFF	TGTGCCAGCAGTCCCGGACTAGCGGGAGCTGAGCAGTTCTTC	TRBV6-5	-	TRBJ2-1	TRBD2
CSVGQGGPVTEAFF	TGCAGCGTGGGTCAGGGGGGCCCGGTCACTGAAGCTTTCTTT	TRBV29-1	-	TRBJ1-1	TRBD1
CSASKTGRLYF	TGCAGTGCTAGCAAGACGGGACGGCTATATTTT	TRBV20-1	-	TRBJ1-3	-
CASSLLGREVFGELFF	TGTGCCAGCAGTTTACTCGGCAGGGAGGTTTTCGGGGAGCTGTTTTTT	TRBV27	-	TRBJ2-2	-
CASSPETTNYGYTF	TGTGCCAGCAGCCCAGAGACAACTAACTATGGCTACACCTTC	TRBV7-2	-	TRBJ1-2	-
CASSLIQGKNTEAFF	TGCGCCAGCAGCTTGATACAGGGGAAGAACACTGAAGCTTTCTTT	TRBV5-1	-	TRBJ1-1	TRBD1
CASSSLAEGFPEQFF	TGTGCCAGCAGTTCACTAGCGGAAGGCTTTCCTGAGCAGTTCTTC	TRBV27	once	TRBJ2-1	TRBD2
CASSTGFGYTF	TGTGCCAGTAGTACGGGGTTTGGCTACACCTTC	TRBV19	few	TRBJ1-2	-
CSAHRGRDSEQYF	TGCAGCGCTCACAGGGGGCGGGATTCCGAGCAGTACTTC	TRBV29-1	-	TRBJ2-7	TRBD1
CASSQEYEQYF	TGTGCCAGCAGCCAAGAATACGAGCAGTACTTC	TRBV14	-	TRBJ2-7	-
CASSHDRGRGYTF	TGCGCCAGCAGCCACGACAGGGGTCGGGGCTACACCTTC	TRBV4-3	-	TRBJ1-2	TRBD1